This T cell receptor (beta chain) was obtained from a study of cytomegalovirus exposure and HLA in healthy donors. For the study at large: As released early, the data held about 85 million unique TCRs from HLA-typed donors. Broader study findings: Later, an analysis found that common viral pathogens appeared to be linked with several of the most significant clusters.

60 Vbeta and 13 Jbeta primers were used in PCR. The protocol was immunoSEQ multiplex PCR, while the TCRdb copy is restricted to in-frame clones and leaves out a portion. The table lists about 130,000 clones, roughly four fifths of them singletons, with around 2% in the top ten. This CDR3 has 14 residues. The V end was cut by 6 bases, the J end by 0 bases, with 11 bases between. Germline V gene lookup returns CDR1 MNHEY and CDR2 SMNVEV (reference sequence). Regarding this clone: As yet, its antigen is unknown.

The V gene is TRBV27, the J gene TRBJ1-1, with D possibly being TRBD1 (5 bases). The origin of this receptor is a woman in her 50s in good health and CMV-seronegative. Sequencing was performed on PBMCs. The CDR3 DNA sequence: TGTGCCAGCAGCCAACAGGTAATGAACACTGAAGCTTTCTTT. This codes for CASSQQVMNTEAFF.